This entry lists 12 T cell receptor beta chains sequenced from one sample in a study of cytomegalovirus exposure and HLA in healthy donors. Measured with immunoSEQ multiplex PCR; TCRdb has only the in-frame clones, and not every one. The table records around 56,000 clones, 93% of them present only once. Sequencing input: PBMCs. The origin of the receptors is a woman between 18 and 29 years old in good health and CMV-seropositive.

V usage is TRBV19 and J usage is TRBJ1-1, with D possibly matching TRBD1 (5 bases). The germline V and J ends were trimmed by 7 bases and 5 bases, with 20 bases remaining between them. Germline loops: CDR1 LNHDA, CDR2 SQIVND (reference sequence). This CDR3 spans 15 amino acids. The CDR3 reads CASTITGGAGTEAFF. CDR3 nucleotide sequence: TGTGCCAGTACCATAACTGGAGGGGCCGGAACTGAAGCTTTCTTT.

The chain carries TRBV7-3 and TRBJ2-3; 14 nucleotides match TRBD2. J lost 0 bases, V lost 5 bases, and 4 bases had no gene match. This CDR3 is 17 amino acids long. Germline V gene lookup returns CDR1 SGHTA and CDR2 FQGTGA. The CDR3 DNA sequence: TGTGCCAGCAGCCGGACTAGCGGGGGGACAAGCACAGATACGCAGTATTTT. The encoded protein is CASSRTSGGTSTDTQYF.

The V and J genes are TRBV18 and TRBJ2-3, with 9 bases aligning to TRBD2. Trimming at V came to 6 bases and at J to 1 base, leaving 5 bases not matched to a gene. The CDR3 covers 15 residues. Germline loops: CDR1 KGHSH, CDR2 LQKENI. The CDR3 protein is CASSDSGGGTDTQYF. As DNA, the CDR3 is TGTGCCAGCTCGGATAGCGGGGGAGGCACAGATACGCAGTATTTT.

The DNA for the CDR3 is TGTGCCAGCAGGGCTGTAGGGGCCACTGAAGCTTTCTTT. It translates to CASRAVGATEAFF. This chain uses TRBV6-5 with TRBJ1-1, with D perhaps matching TRBD1 (5 bases). V was cut by 6 bases and J by 4 bases, with 12 bases left in between. The CDR3 sequence is 13 residues long. Germline V CDR1 and CDR2: MNHEY, SVGAGI.

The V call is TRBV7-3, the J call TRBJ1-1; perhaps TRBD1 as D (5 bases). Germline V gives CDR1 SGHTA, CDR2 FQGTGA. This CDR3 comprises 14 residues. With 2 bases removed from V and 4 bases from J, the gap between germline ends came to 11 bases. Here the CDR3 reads CASSLQGLGTEAFF. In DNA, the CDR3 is TGTGCCAGCAGCTTACAGGGATTAGGCACTGAAGCTTTCTTT.

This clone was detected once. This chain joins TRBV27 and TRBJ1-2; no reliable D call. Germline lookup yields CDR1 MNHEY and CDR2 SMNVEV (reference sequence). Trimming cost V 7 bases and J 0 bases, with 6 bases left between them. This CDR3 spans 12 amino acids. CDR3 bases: TGTGCCAGCACACAGTCTAACTATGGCTACACCTTC. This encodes CASTQSNYGYTF.

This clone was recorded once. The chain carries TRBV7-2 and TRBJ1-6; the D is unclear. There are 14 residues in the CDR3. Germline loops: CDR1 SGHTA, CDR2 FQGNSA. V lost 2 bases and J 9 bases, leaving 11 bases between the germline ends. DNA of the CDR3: TGTGCCAGCAGCTTACTCCGAGGAGCTTCACCCCTCCACTTT. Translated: CASSLLRGASPLHF. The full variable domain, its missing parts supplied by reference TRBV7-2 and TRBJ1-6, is GAGVSQSPSNKVTEKGKDVELRCDPISGHTALYWYRQSLGQGLEFLIYFQGNSAPDKSGLPSDRFSAERTGGSVSTLTIQRTQQEDSAVYLCASSLLRGASPLHFGNGTRLTVT.

The CDR3 region has the DNA TGTGCCAGCAGGGAACGACAGGGCTCTATCCAAAACCGCGCAGATACGCAGTATTTT. This sequence encodes CASRERQGSIQNRADTQYF. The gene calls are TRBV6-1 and TRBJ2-3; 7 bases agree with TRBD1. The germline gives CDR1 MNHNS, CDR2 SASEGT. V was pared by 6 bases and J by 4 bases, with 22 bases of the junction left unmatched. The length of the CDR3 is 19 residues.

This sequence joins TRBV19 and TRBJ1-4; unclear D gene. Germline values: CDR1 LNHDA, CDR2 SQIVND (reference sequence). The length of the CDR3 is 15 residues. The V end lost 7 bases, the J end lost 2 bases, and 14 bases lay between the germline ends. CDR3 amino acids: CASNGIAGTNEKLFF. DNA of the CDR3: TGTGCCAGTAATGGGATAGCGGGCACTAATGAAAAACTGTTTTTT.

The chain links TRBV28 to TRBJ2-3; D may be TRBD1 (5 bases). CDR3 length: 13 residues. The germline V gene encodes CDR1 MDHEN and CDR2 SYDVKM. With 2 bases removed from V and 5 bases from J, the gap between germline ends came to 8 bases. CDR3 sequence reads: CASSLAGRDTQYF. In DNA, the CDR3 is TGTGCCAGCAGTTTAGCAGGGCGAGATACGCAGTATTTT. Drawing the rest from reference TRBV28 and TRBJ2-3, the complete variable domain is DVKVTQSSRYLVKRTGEKVFLECVQDMDHENMFWYRQDPGLGLRLIYFSYDVKMKEKGDIPEGYSVSREKKERFSLILESASTNQTSMYLCASSLAGRDTQYFGPGTRLTVL.

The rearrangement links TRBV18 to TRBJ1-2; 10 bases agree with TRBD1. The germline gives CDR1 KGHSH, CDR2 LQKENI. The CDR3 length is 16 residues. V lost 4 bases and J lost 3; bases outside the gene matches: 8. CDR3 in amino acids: CASSLTTGGRDYGYTF. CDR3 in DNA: TGTGCCAGCTCACTCACGACAGGGGGCAGGGACTATGGCTACACCTTC.

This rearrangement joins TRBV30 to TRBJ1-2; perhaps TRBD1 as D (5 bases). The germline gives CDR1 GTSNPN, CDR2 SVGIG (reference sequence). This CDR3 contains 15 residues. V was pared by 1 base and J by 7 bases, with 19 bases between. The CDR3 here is CAWSARRRGLGGYTF. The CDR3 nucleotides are TGTGCCTGGAGTGCACGCCGAAGGGGCCTGGGTGGCTACACCTTC.